This T cell receptor (beta chain) was documented in a study of PD-1 blockade in classical Hodgkin lymphoma. CDR3 length equals 14 residues. The V gene lost 6 bases and the J gene lost 4 bases, with 14 bases spanning the gap. Germline V gene sequence: CDR1 PRHDT, CDR2 FYEKMQ (reference sequence). Whole-study results and caveats: Newly diagnosed patients reportedly trailed healthy donors in baseline TCR diversity.

Documented time point: cycle 4 day 1 (C4D1), after more than 5 weeks of nivolumab. Each patient relapsed following autologous stem cell transplantation, and prior brentuximab vedotin exposure differed. Note on this clone: The antigen is unknown.

The table came from immunoSEQ multiplex PCR; TCRdb's copy has only in-frame clones and leaves some out. The sample shows more than 40,000 clones, approximately 71% of them seen only once. The chain employs TRBV13 and TRBJ2-3; D gene ambiguous. The receptor comes from a human donor with classical Hodgkin lymphoma. The source was peripheral blood mononuclear cells (PBMCs), collected before the fourth cycle of nivolumab. The CDR3 sequence is CASSRQATADTQYF. DNA of the CDR3: TGTGCCAGCAGTAGGCAAGCAACTGCAGATACGCAGTATTTT.